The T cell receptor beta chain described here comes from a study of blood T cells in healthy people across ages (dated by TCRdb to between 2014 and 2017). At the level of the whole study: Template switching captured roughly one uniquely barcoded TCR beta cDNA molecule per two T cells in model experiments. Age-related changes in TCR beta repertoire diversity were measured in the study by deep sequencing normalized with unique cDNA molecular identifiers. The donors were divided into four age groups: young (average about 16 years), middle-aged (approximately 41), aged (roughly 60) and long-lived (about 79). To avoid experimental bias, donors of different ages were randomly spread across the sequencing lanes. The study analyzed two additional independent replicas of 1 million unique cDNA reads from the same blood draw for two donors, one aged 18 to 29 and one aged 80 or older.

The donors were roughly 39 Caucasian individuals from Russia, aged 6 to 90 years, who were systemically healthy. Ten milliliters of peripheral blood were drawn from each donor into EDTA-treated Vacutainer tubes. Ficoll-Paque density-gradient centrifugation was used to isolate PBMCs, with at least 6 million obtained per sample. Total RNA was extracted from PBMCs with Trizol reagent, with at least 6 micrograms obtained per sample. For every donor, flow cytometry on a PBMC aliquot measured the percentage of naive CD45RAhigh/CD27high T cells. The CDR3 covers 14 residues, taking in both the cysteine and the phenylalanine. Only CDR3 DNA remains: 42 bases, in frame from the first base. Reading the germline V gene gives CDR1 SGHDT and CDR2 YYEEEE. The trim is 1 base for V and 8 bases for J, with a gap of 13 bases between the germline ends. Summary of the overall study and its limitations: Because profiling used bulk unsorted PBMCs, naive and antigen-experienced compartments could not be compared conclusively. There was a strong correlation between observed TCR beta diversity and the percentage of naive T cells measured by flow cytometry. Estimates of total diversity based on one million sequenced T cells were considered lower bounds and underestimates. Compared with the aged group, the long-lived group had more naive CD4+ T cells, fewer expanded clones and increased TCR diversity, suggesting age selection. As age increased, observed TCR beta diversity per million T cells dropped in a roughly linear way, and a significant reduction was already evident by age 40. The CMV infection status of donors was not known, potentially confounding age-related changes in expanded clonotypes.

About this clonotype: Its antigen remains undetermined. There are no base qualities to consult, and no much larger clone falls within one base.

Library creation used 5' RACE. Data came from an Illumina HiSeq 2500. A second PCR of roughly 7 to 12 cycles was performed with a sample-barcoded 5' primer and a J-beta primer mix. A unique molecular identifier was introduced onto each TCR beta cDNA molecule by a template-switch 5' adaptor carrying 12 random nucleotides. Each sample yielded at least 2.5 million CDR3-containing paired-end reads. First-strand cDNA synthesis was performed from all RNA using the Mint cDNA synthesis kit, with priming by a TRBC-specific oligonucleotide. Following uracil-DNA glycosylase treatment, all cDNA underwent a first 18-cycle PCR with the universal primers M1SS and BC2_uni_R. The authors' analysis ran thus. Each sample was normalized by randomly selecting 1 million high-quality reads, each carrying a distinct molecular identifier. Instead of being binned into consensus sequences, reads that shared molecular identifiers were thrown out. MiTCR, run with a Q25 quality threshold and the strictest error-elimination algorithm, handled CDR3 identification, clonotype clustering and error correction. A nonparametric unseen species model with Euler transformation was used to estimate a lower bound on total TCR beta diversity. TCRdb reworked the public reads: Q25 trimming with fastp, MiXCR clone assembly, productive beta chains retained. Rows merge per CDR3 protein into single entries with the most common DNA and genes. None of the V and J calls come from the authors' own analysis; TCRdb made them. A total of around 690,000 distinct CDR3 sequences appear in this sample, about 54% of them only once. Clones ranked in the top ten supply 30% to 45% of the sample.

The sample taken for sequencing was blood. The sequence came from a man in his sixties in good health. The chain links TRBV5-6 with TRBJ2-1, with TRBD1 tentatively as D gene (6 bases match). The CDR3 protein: CASSLSQGLDEQFF. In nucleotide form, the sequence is TGTGCCAGCAGCTTGAGCCAGGGGTTGGATGAGCAGTTCTTC.